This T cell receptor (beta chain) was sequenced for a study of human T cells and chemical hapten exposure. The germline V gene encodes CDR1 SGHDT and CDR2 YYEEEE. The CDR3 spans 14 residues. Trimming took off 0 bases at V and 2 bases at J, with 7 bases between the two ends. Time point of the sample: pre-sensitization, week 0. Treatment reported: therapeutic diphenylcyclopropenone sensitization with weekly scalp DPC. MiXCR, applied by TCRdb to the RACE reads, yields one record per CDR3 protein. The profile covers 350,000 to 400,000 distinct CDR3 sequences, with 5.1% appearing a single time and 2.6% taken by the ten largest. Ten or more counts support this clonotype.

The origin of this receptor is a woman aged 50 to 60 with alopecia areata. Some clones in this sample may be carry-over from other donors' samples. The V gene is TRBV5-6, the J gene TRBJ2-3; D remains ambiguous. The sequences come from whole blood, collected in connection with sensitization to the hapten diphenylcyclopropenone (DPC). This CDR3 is CASSLVPNTDTQYF. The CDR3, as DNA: TGTGCCAGCAGCTTGGTACCAAACACAGATACGCAGTATTTT.